Listed below are T cell receptor beta chains from one sample, sequenced in a study of blood T cell repertoires in COVID-19. The repertoire was sequenced with immunoSEQ multiplex PCR; TCRdb's copy has only in-frame clones and lacks some. The sample has about 370,000 clones, 89% seen once; the top ten hold around 3%. Material: peripheral blood. The receptors stem from a woman in her thirties with COVID-19, enrolled during active disease. Each CDR3 is given with its conserved first and last residue. A D gene is named only where the DNA matches it firmly. Rows may omit the clone size; those that give it use once, few, many or a size class.

D gene | J gene | clone size | CDR3 length | V gene | CDR3 protein | CDR3 DNA
TRBD1 | TRBJ2-1 | . | 15 | TRBV5-4 | CASSQDRGPYNEQFF | TGTGCCAGCAGCCAGGACAGGGGTCCCTACAATGAGCAGTTCTTC
. | TRBJ2-1 | . | 12 | TRBV24-1 | CATSGTDNEQFF | TGTGCCACCAGTGGGACAGACAATGAGCAGTTCTTC
TRBD1 | TRBJ2-5 | . | 14 | TRBV5-1 | CASSTGQGGETQYF | TGCGCCAGCAGCACCGGACAGGGCGGGGAGACCCAGTACTTC
TRBD1 | TRBJ2-5 | . | 18 | TRBV19 | CASSASGTGGASGETQYF | TGTGCCAGTAGTGCCTCCGGGACAGGGGGCGCTTCGGGCGAGACCCAGTACTTC
. | TRBJ1-2 | . | 12 | TRBV28 | CASSLGDYGYTF | TGTGCCAGCAGTTTAGGAGACTATGGCTACACCTTC
. | TRBJ2-2 | . | 15 | TRBV7-2 | CASSLTGRNTGELFF | TGTGCCAGCAGCTTAACAGGGCGGAACACCGGGGAGCTGTTTTTT
TRBD2 | TRBJ2-1 | . | 16 | TRBV19 | CASSPLAGGPYNEQFF | TGTGCCAGTAGTCCCCTGGCGGGAGGGCCCTACAATGAGCAGTTCTTC
. | TRBJ2-3 | . | 16 | TRBV6-2/TRBV6-3 | CASSYQLGVRTDTQYF | TGTGCCAGCAGTTATCAGTTAGGGGTGAGGACAGATACGCAGTATTTT
TRBD1 | TRBJ1-2 | . | 16 | TRBV2 | CASSAGTGVGGYGYTF | TGTGCCAGCAGCGCCGGGACAGGGGTTGGCGGCTATGGCTACACCTTC
. | TRBJ2-2 | . | 15 | TRBV2 | CASEQGLGNTGELFF | TGTGCCAGCGAACAGGGCCTGGGCAACACCGGGGAGCTGTTTTTT
. | TRBJ1-1 | . | 14 | TRBV5-8 | CASSLAPASAEAFF | TGTGCCAGCAGCTTGGCACCAGCAAGCGCTGAAGCTTTCTTT
TRBD1 | TRBJ2-2 | few | 16 | TRBV19 | CASQREDRGGTGELFF | TGTGCCAGTCAGCGTGAGGACAGGGGTGGGACCGGGGAGCTGTTTTTT
TRBD2 | TRBJ2-2 | once | 15 | TRBV19 | CASSRGGGAGGELFF | TGTGCCAGTTCCCGAGGCGGGGGGGCTGGCGGGGAGCTGTTTTTT
. | TRBJ1-2 | once | 13 | TRBV6-2/TRBV6-3 | CASSYSRAYGYTF | TGTGCCAGCAGTTACTCGAGAGCCTATGGCTACACCTTC
TRBD2 | TRBJ2-3 | . | 16 | TRBV4-2 | CASSPLAGGPADTQYF | TGTGCCAGCAGCCCACTAGCGGGGGGGCCAGCAGATACGCAGTATTTT
. | TRBJ1-1 | once | 12 | TRBV5-4 | CASSFPGAEAFF | TGTGCCAGCAGCTTCCCCGGAGCTGAAGCTTTCTTT
. | TRBJ2-2 | . | 14 | TRBV2 | CASLGLENTGELFF | TGTGCCAGCCTTGGTTTAGAGAACACCGGGGAGCTGTTTTTT
TRBD1 | TRBJ1-1 | . | 13 | TRBV5-1 | CASSEGTDTEAFF | TGCGCCAGCAGCGAGGGGACAGACACTGAAGCTTTCTTT
TRBD1 | TRBJ2-1 | once | 17 | TRBV5-4 | CASSFLRTGNSYNEQFF | TGTGCCAGCAGCTTTTTAAGGACAGGGAACTCCTACAATGAGCAGTTCTTC
. | TRBJ1-5 | . | 15 | TRBV28 | CASSLGYRSNQPQHF | TGTGCCAGCAGTTTAGGTTACAGAAGCAATCAGCCCCAGCATTTT
TRBD2 | TRBJ2-5 | once | 16 | TRBV4-1 | CASSQVRSTSGETQYF | TGCGCCAGCAGCCAAGTCCGGAGCACTAGCGGAGAGACCCAGTACTTC
. | TRBJ1-1 | few | 14 | TRBV7-9 | CASSYPGRGTEAFF | TGTGCCAGCAGCTACCCGGGGCGGGGGACTGAAGCTTTCTTT
. | TRBJ1-1 | few | 15 | TRBV7-9 | CASSLGVSTGGDAFF | TGTGCCAGCAGCTTAGGGGTATCGACAGGAGGAGACGCTTTCTTT
TRBD1 | TRBJ1-5 | . | 17 | TRBV19 | CASSLSTGTGDNQPQHF | TGTGCCAGTAGTCTCTCTACCGGGACAGGGGATAATCAGCCCCAGCATTTT
TRBD2 | TRBJ2-1 | few | 16 | TRBV5-1 | CASSQNPSGAHNEQFF | TGCGCCAGCAGCCAAAACCCTAGCGGAGCACACAATGAGCAGTTCTTC
. | TRBJ1-2 | . | 13 | TRBV5-6 | CASSWFVPEGYTF | TGTGCCAGCAGCTGGTTCGTCCCGGAGGGCTACACCTTC
TRBD1 | TRBJ1-3 | . | 17 | TRBV11-2 | CASSLRPGGPTGNTIYF | TGTGCCAGCAGCTTAAGGCCAGGGGGCCCCACTGGAAACACCATATATTTT
. | TRBJ2-5 | few | 14 | TRBV7-6 | CASSSAGREETQYF | TGTGCCAGCAGCTCAGCCGGGCGGGAAGAGACCCAGTACTTC
. | TRBJ1-3 | . | 15 | TRBV7-2 | CASSLVRIAGNTIYF | TGTGCCAGCAGCTTAGTCCGGATAGCCGGAAACACCATATATTTT
. | TRBJ1-3 | . | 13 | TRBV11-2 | CASSLAAGNTIYF | TGTGCCAGCAGCTTAGCAGCGGGAAACACCATATATTTT
. | TRBJ1-2 | . | 14 | TRBV18 | CASSQSTGTSGYTF | TGTGCCAGCTCACAGAGCACCGGGACAAGTGGCTACACCTTC
TRBD1 | TRBJ2-7 | . | 18 | TRBV19 | CASSILTDPGQRPYEQYF | TGTGCCAGTAGTATTTTAACGGACCCGGGACAGAGACCCTACGAGCAGTACTTC
. | TRBJ2-2 | . | 14 | TRBV10-1 | CASRWASNTGELFF | TGCGCCAGCCGTTGGGCCTCTAACACCGGGGAGCTGTTTTTT
TRBD2 | TRBJ2-1 | few | 13 | TRBV24-1 | CATGLAGPNEQFF | TGTGCCACCGGACTAGCGGGGCCAAATGAGCAGTTCTTC
TRBD2 | TRBJ2-1 | . | 19 | TRBV14 | CASSHLFPGLAGERDEQFF | TGTGCCAGCAGCCATCTATTTCCGGGACTAGCGGGAGAGAGGGATGAGCAGTTCTTC
TRBD1 | TRBJ1-2 | . | 14 | TRBV24-1 | CATAPGQGAAGYTF | TGTGCCACCGCTCCGGGACAGGGGGCTGCTGGCTACACCTTC
TRBD2 | TRBJ2-2 | once | 17 | TRBV5-1 | CASSFTGTSGRGGELFF | TGCGCCAGCAGCTTCACCGGGACTAGCGGGAGAGGCGGGGAGCTGTTTTTT